The 14 T cell receptor beta chains reported below all come from one sample, sequenced in a study of shared clonotypes between healthy human individuals. TCRdb keeps only in-frame clones here, not all; method: immunoSEQ multiplex PCR. The sample lists roughly 490,000 clones, 76% occurring once. The sample comprised PBMCs. These receptors were obtained from a woman between 35 and 50 years old in good health. Some clones in this sample may be carry-over from other donors' samples.

With regard to this clone: Other DNA sequences within the sample encode an identical CDR3. The rearrangement uses TRBV29-1 and TRBJ2-7, with D possibly TRBD2 on 7 matching bases. The CDR3 contains 13 residues. The ends were cut back, 4 bases at V and 0 bases at J, with 10 bases in the middle. CDR1 is SQVTM and CDR2 is ANQGSEA in the germline V gene. The CDR3 DNA is TGCAGCGTTGGGGGGGGCTCCTCCTACGAGCAGTACTTC. Translating gives CSVGGGSSYEQYF.

The rearrangement uses TRBV11-2 and TRBJ2-5; 8 positions match TRBD2. Unmatched junction bases numbered 6, after V lost 1 base and J lost 5 bases. Germline V gene data show CDR1 as SGHAT and CDR2 as FQNNGV. CDR3 length: 15 residues. CDR3 coding DNA: TGTGCCAGCAGCTTAGGGTCGGGAGGGGTTGAGACCCAGTACTTC. This gives the protein CASSLGSGGVETQYF. The complete variable domain, with remaining parts taken from reference TRBV11-2 and TRBJ2-5, reads EAGVAQSPRYKIIEKRQSVAFWCNPISGHATLYWYQQILGQGPKLLIQFQNNGVVDDSQLPKDRFSAERLKGVDSTLKIQPAKLEDSAVYLCASSLGSGGVETQYFGPGTRLLVL.

Points on this clone: This may come from a read error, since a much larger clone is one base off. V is TRBV29-1 and J is TRBJ1-2; 9 bases map to TRBD1. The CDR3 loop spans 12 amino acids. CDR1 and CDR2 from the germline V gene are SQVTM and ANQGSEA. The CDR3 coding sequence is TGCGGTGCCGACAGGGGGTTGAGAGGCTACACCTTC. Its translation: CGADRGLRGYTF.

As to this clone: This specimen includes other DNA sequences encoding the same CDR3. J is TRBJ2-7 and V is TRBV29-1; D is ambiguous. V was pared by 6 bases and J by 6 bases, with 12 bases between. Germline CDR1 and CDR2: SQVTM and ANQGSEA. This CDR3 region has 11 residues. CDR3 in amino acids: CSVDRGGEQYF. CDR3 DNA sequence: TGCAGCGTGGACCGTGGTGGCGAGCAGTACTTC.

The sample holds a few counts of this clone. A single base is all that separates this from a far larger clone, so a read error is likely. Other DNA sequences in this specimen translate into the identical CDR3. V is TRBV11-1 and J is TRBJ1-2, with 7 bases aligning to TRBD1. This CDR3 region has 12 residues. J lost 4 bases, V lost 5 bases, and 1 base had no gene match. Germline V gene data show CDR1 as SGHAT and CDR2 as FQDESV (reference sequence). The CDR3 nucleotides read TGTGCCAGCAGCCAGGGGGGCTATGGCTACACCTTC. Amino acid sequence: CASSQGGYGYTF.

This clone was detected once. This rearrangement joins TRBV5-1 to TRBJ2-7; the D gene is possibly TRBD1 (6 bases). This CDR3 is built from 14 residues. Deletions cut 2 bases from V and 1 base from J, with 10 bases between. Germline CDR1 SGHRS, CDR2 YFSETQ. The CDR3 coding sequence is TGCGCCAGCAGCTTCCAGACAGGTTCCTACGAGCAGTACTTC. Encoded protein: CASSFQTGSYEQYF.

V and J are TRBV23-1 and TRBJ2-7, with D perhaps given as TRBD1 or TRBD2 (5 bases each). TRBV23-1 is an open reading frame, and its role is uncertain. Trimming pared 4 bases from V and 3 bases from J, leaving 19 bases between. The CDR3 has 16 residues. CDR3 DNA sequence: TGCGCCAGCAGTCGGGACGGGCCGGGACGGATCTACGAGCAGTACTTC. Its protein is CASSRDGPGRIYEQYF.

The count of this clone is one. The CDR3 region has the DNA TGTGCCAGCACCATAAGAGGGGGCTTTCAGCCCCAGCATTTT. Translated: CASTIRGGFQPQHF. V usage is TRBV28 and J usage is TRBJ1-5; 7 bases map to TRBD1. From germline, CDR1 is MDHEN and CDR2 SYDVKM. After removal of 7 bases from V and 6 bases from J, the junction contained 9 bases not matched to a gene. This CDR3 is 14 amino acids long. The variable domain in full, completed from reference TRBV28 and TRBJ1-5, reads DVKVTQSSRYLVKRTGEKVFLECVQDMDHENMFWYRQDPGLGLRLIYFSYDVKMKEKGDIPEGYSVSREKKERFSLILESASTNQTSMYLCASTIRGGFQPQHFGDGTRLSIL.

The V call is TRBV10-3, the J call TRBJ2-1; TRBD2 matches at 13 bases. CDR3 length: 16 residues. V was clipped by 0 bases and J by 7 bases; unmatched bases: 3. Germline V gene lookup returns CDR1 ENHRY and CDR2 SYGVKD. CDR3: CAISESTSGGNNEQFF. The CDR3 coding sequence is TGTGCCATCAGTGAGTCGACTAGCGGGGGGAATAATGAGCAGTTCTTC.

The V call is TRBV4-3, the J call TRBJ1-5; the D is unclear. The CDR3 is 15 residues long. V was pared by 0 bases and J by 7 bases, with 13 bases between. Germline-derived CDR1 and CDR2 are LGHNA and YSLEER. The CDR3 nucleotides read TGCGCCAGCAGCCAAGATGGGCGGGCGGGGCAGCCCCAGCATTTT. Residues: CASSQDGRAGQPQHF.

This rearrangement joins TRBV6-1 to TRBJ1-2, with 10 bases identical to TRBD1. This CDR3 spans 13 amino acids. Looked up from germline, CDR1 is MNHNS and CDR2 is SASEGT. Trimming removed 3 bases from V and 7 bases from J; junction bases left unmatched: 2. The CDR3, as DNA: TGTGCCAGCAGTGACCGGGACAGGGGTGGCTACACCTTC. Its translation: CASSDRDRGGYTF.

Only one count was recorded for this clone. The chain uses TRBV6-4 and TRBJ2-1, with D tentatively TRBD1 (6 bases). Germline lookup yields CDR1 MRHNA and CDR2 SNTAGT. With 4 bases removed from V and 4 bases from J, the gap between germline ends came to 8 bases. The CDR3 runs to 13 residues. The chain's CDR3 is CASSGDMYNEQFF. For the CDR3, the DNA is TGTGCCAGCAGTGGGGACATGTACAATGAGCAGTTCTTC.

The chain links TRBV18 to TRBJ1-4; no reliable D call. Germline CDR1 and CDR2: KGHSH and LQKENI. V lost 8 bases and J 7 bases, leaving 14 bases between the germline ends. The CDR3 has 13 amino acids. CDR3 sequence reads: CASTFSASEKLFF. The CDR3 DNA reads as TGTGCCAGCACCTTCTCCGCTAGTGAAAAACTGTTTTTT.

This chain links TRBV5-4 with TRBJ1-4; the D is unclear. Germline V gene lookup returns CDR1 SGHNT and CDR2 YYREEE (reference sequence). Trimming removed 5 bases at V and 8 bases at J, with 16 bases between. This CDR3 contains 14 residues. Written as DNA, the CDR3 is TGTGCCAGCAGTAACGACCCGCTGATGGAAAAACTGTTTTTT. This codes for CASSNDPLMEKLFF.